The 12 T cell receptor beta chains listed next were all sequenced from one sample in a study of shared clonotypes between healthy human individuals. Naive CD8 cells lacked CD45RO and underwent positive selection for CCR7, leaving out terminally differentiated effector memory CD45RA+ cells. Using immunoSEQ multiplex PCR, the repertoire was profiled, and TCRdb retains in-frame clones only, with some absent. This sample carries 750,000 to 1,000,000 clones, 92% of them seen once, and the ten largest clones take nearly 25%. Material for sequencing was naive CD8+ T cells sorted from blood. These receptors were collected from a man aged 25 to 40 in good health.

V and J are TRBV29-1 and TRBJ1-2; 8 positions agree with TRBD1. Germline assignment: CDR1 SQVTM and CDR2 ANQGSEA. CDR3 length: 12 residues. V shed 7 bases, J shed 7 bases, and the junction held 8 bases outside the gene matches. CDR3 residues: CSAETGEGGYTF. CDR3 in DNA: TGCAGCGCCGAGACAGGGGAGGGTGGCTACACCTTC.

The gene calls are TRBV6-1 and TRBJ1-2, with 10 bases lining up with TRBD1. CDR1 is MNHNS and CDR2 is SASEGT in the germline V gene. This CDR3 contains 15 residues. V lost 4 bases, J lost 4 bases, and 6 bases stayed unmatched. The CDR3 sequence: CASSGGDRGRYGYTF. CDR3 nucleotide sequence: TGTGCCAGCAGTGGGGGGGACAGGGGACGCTATGGCTACACCTTC.

The CDR3 DNA is TGTGCCAGCAGTTTGCGGGGGCGGTTGAAAGAGACCCAGTACTTC. It yields the protein CASSLRGRLKETQYF. The chain couples TRBV27 to TRBJ2-5; D possibly corresponds to TRBD2 (7 bases). Germline values: CDR1 MNHEY, CDR2 SMNVEV (reference sequence). CDR3 length: 15 residues. The V end lost 3 bases, the J end lost 3 bases, and 14 bases lay between the germline ends.

There are a few counts of this clone. The genes are TRBV7-3 and TRBJ2-3, with 7 bases that match TRBD2. CDR3 length equals 16 residues. Germline V gives CDR1 SGHTA, CDR2 FQGTGA. Losses at the gene ends were 5 bases for V and 0 bases for J; bases not matched to a gene: 8. In nucleotides, the CDR3 is TGTGCCAGCAGCCCCTTAGCGGGTCCTAGCACAGATACGCAGTATTTT. Its translation: CASSPLAGPSTDTQYF.

V gene TRBV11-2 combines with J gene TRBJ2-7; TRBD2 matches 10 bases. With 5 bases clipped from V and 1 base from J, the junction kept 8 bases outside the gene matches. The V gene's germline CDR1 is SGHAT and CDR2 FQNNGV. This CDR3 is 16 amino acids long. DNA for the CDR3: TGTGCCAGCAGCCATATGGTGGGACTAGCGTCCTACGAGCAGTACTTC. This encodes CASSHMVGLASYEQYF.

This clone has a count of ten or more. The CDR3 DNA follows: TGTGCCAGCAGTTTACGGGGGGAAGACTATGGCTACACCTTC. Translated: CASSLRGEDYGYTF. The chain has TRBV28 and TRBJ1-2; D possibly corresponds to TRBD1 (5 bases). This CDR3 has 14 amino acids. V was shortened by 2 bases and J by 3 bases, with 10 bases between the two germline ends. Germline V CDR1 and CDR2: MDHEN, SYDVKM.

The chain links TRBV6-5 to TRBJ2-1, with 9 nucleotides matching TRBD1. The V gene end was trimmed by 2 bases and the J gene end by 2 bases; junction bases not matched to a gene: 4. The CDR3 has 16 residues. Germline CDR1 reads MNHEY; CDR2 reads SVGAGI. CDR3 in amino acids: CASSYTGQGAYNEQFF. The CDR3 nucleotides are TGTGCCAGCAGTTACACGGGACAGGGTGCCTACAATGAGCAGTTCTTC.

The table lists this clone with a count of one. As DNA, the CDR3 is TGTGCCTGGAGGGTTTCCGGCTCCTACGAGCAGTACTTC. Its translation: CAWRVSGSYEQYF. This chain joins TRBV30 and TRBJ2-7; D unclear. V was clipped by 3 bases and J by 0 bases, with 9 bases between them. The CDR3 length is 13 residues. Germline V lookup: CDR1 GTSNPN, CDR2 SVGIG (reference sequence).

The chain carries TRBV7-8 and TRBJ2-7; 13 bases map to TRBD2. Germline V gene sequence: CDR1 SGHVS, CDR2 FQNEAQ. The CDR3 contains 15 residues. The ends lost 3 bases at V and 3 bases at J; junction bases unmatched: 2. CDR3 nucleotide sequence: TGTGCCAGCAGCTTCCGGACTAGCGGGAGCTACGAGCAGTACTTC. Translated: CASSFRTSGSYEQYF.

The chain employs TRBV11-2 and TRBJ2-3; D is unclear. Trimming shortened V by 2 bases and J by 2 bases, and 5 bases separated the two germline ends. CDR1 SGHAT and CDR2 FQNNGV come from the germline V gene. The CDR3 has 13 amino acids. The CDR3 DNA reads TGTGCCAGCAGCTTACCCCACACAGATACGCAGTATTTT. Its protein product is CASSLPHTDTQYF.

This clone was detected only once. The chain employs TRBV9 and TRBJ2-2; 8 bases agree with TRBD2. CDR3 length: 14 residues. Trimming at V came to 0 bases and at J to 8 bases, leaving 3 bases not matched to a gene. Germline V CDR1 and CDR2: SGDLS, YYNGEE. The CDR3 nucleotides read TGTGCCAGCAGCGTAGGCGGGGGGCTGGGGGAGCTGTTTTTT. Amino acid sequence: CASSVGGGLGELFF. Supplemented by reference TRBV9 and TRBJ2-2, the full variable domain reads DSGVTQTPKHLITATGQRVTLRCSPRSGDLSVYWYQQSLDQGLQFLIQYYNGEERAKGNILERFSAQQFPDLHSELNLSSLELGDSALYFCASSVGGGLGELFFGEGSRLTVL.

To note about this clone: Germline and junction disagree at one end, which may indicate a read error. This chain links TRBV7-9 with TRBJ1-1, with TRBD1 matching 9 bases. CDR1 and CDR2 from the germline V gene are SEHNR and FQNEAQ (reference sequence). CDR3 size: 16 residues. The CDR3 loop reads CASSLGQGLSITEAFF. The CDR3 DNA reads as TGTGCCAGCAGTTTAGGACAGGGGCTATCGATCACTGAAGCTTTCTTT. Full variable domain (missing parts from reference TRBV7-9 and TRBJ1-1): DTGVSQNPRHKITKRGQNVTFRCDPISEHNRLYWYRQTLGQGPEFLTYFQNEAQLEKSRLLSDRFSAERPKGSFSTLEIQRTEQGDSAMYLCASSLGQGLSITEAFFGQGTRLTVV.